These T cell receptor beta chains were read from a single sample in a study of regulatory T cells in long-lasting Graves disease. TCRdb reprocessed the multiplex PCR reads with MiXCR, giving one entry per CDR3 protein. Here the sample spans roughly 400,000 distinct CDR3 sequences, approximately 16% being singletons. The sample was also reused in another study, on T cells in Graves' hyperthyroidism and ophthalmopathy.

Sequenced here: peripheral blood mononuclear cells (PBMCs), sampled at new diagnosis, from a patient treated with antithyroid drugs. The receptor set was obtained from a woman aged 40 to 49 with Graves disease. CDR3s include the opening cysteine and the closing phenylalanine or tryptophan. Each record gives: V gene, clone size, J gene, D gene, CDR3 protein, CDR3 DNA. A D gene is named only where the DNA matches it firmly. Clone size appears in some rows only: once, few, many, or a class for an expanded clone.

TRBV2	many	TRBJ1-5	-	CASSEAKAGQPQHF	TGTGCCAGCAGTGAAGCTAAGGCGGGCCAGCCCCAGCATTTT
TRBV20-1	-	TRBJ1-6	-	CSAREAAGLNSPLHF	TGCAGTGCTAGAGAAGCGGCAGGGTTGAATTCACCCCTCCACTTT
TRBV5-1	many	TRBJ2-5	TRBD2	CASSWGLAGVRAETQYF	TGCGCCAGCAGCTGGGGACTAGCGGGAGTACGGGCAGAGACCCAGTACTTC
TRBV7-9	few	TRBJ1-2	-	CASSPSSPRLNYGYTF	TGTGCCAGCAGCCCCAGCTCTCCTAGACTCAACTATGGCTACACCTTC
TRBV5-4	-	TRBJ2-2	TRBD1	CASSLAGQGAVGELFF	TGTGCCAGCAGCTTGGCCGGCCAGGGGGCCGTCGGGGAGCTGTTTTTT
TRBV15	-	TRBJ1-3	-	CATSRAAPGNTIYF	TGTGCCACCAGCAGAGCTGCTCCGGGAAACACCATATATTTT
TRBV5-5	many	TRBJ1-4	-	CASSLSLGRNEKLFF	TGTGCCAGCAGCTTGAGCCTGGGGAGAAATGAAAAACTGTTTTTT
TRBV6-2/TRBV6-3	many	TRBJ1-2	TRBD1	CASREQGAHGYTF	TGTGCCAGCAGAGAACAGGGGGCGCATGGCTACACCTTC
TRBV20-1	many	TRBJ2-7	TRBD2	CSASGGTSGTSYEQYF	TGCAGTGCTAGTGGCGGGACTAGCGGGACGTCCTACGAGCAGTACTTC
TRBV28	many	TRBJ2-6	-	CASSRGHHSGANVLTF	TGTGCCAGCAGTCGGGGACATCACTCTGGGGCCAACGTCCTGACTTTC
TRBV27	many	TRBJ2-1	-	CASSLTTRNEQFF	TGTGCCAGCAGTTTGACAACCCGCAATGAGCAGTTCTTC
TRBV9	many	TRBJ2-7	-	CASSVAVGSSYEQYF	TGTGCCAGCAGCGTAGCTGTCGGGTCCTCCTACGAGCAGTACTTC
TRBV24-1	few	TRBJ2-5	-	CATSDPLAGETQYF	TGTGCCACCAGTGACCCACTAGCCGGGGAGACCCAGTACTTC
TRBV7-2	-	TRBJ1-3	-	CASSLVGGAGNTIYF	TGTGCCAGCAGCTTAGTGGGAGGGGCTGGAAACACCATATATTTT
TRBV5-1	many	TRBJ2-7	-	CASRRAGDYEQYF	TGCGCCAGCAGAAGGGCTGGGGACTACGAGCAGTACTTC
TRBV3-1	few	TRBJ2-2	-	CASSPRGGSGELFF	TGTGCCAGCAGCCCCAGGGGAGGGTCCGGGGAGCTGTTTTTT
TRBV6-2/TRBV6-3	-	TRBJ2-5	TRBD2	CASSRGSGVSQETQYF	TGTGCCAGTTCTCGGGGGAGCGGGGTTTCCCAAGAGACCCAGTACTTC
TRBV18	-	TRBJ2-7	-	CASSPPYSVFRSNEQYF	TGTGCCAGCTCACCACCTTACAGCGTCTTCAGGTCGAACGAGCAGTACTTC
TRBV29-1	many	TRBJ2-7	TRBD2	CSALTGGSYEQYF	TGCAGCGCCCTAACGGGGGGCTCCTACGAGCAGTACTTC
TRBV6-1	many	TRBJ1-6	-	CASSRLGRGNFVALHF	TGTGCCAGCAGCCGTCTCGGACGGGGAAATTTTGTGGCCCTCCACTTT
TRBV7-2	-	TRBJ2-1	-	CASSLVVRIQEGNEQFF	TGTGCCAGCAGCTTAGTAGTGCGGATTCAAGAGGGCAATGAGCAGTTCTTC
TRBV6-1	many	TRBJ1-2	-	CASRPYGGYFAVGGYTF	TGTGCCAGCAGGCCGTACGGAGGGTACTTCGCGGTGGGTGGCTACACCTTC
TRBV5-1	many	TRBJ2-5	-	CASSFSRWETQYF	TGCGCCAGCAGCTTCTCACGGTGGGAGACCCAGTACTTC
TRBV2	-	TRBJ1-5	-	CASSEGRGSVRDQPQHF	TGTGCCAGCAGTGAAGGAAGGGGATCGGTTCGGGATCAGCCCCAGCATTTT
TRBV29-1	-	TRBJ2-1	TRBD1	CSVRQGWDEQFF	TGCAGCGTCCGACAGGGGTGGGATGAGCAGTTCTTC
TRBV5-5	many	TRBJ1-1	-	CASSPTQGLNTEAFF	TGTGCCAGCAGCCCCACACAGGGCCTGAACACTGAAGCTTTCTTT
TRBV6-2/TRBV6-3	-	TRBJ2-7	TRBD2	CASSPSGTAYEQYF	TGTGCCAGCAGTCCGAGCGGGACTGCCTACGAGCAGTACTTC
TRBV5-5	-	TRBJ2-1	-	CASSYTTRVDEQFF	TGTGCCAGCAGCTATACGACTAGGGTGGATGAGCAGTTCTTC
TRBV20-1	few	TRBJ1-2	TRBD1	CSAGAGGRYGYTF	TGCAGTGCCGGGGCAGGGGGGAGGTATGGCTACACCTTC
TRBV20-1	many	TRBJ2-7	-	CSASPQLGDEQYF	TGCAGTGCTAGCCCCCAGCTTGGGGACGAGCAGTACTTC
TRBV9	few	TRBJ1-3	-	CASSVDPASSSGNTIYF	TGTGCCAGCAGCGTAGACCCGGCTTCCAGCTCTGGAAACACCATATATTTT
TRBV6-1	many	TRBJ2-7	TRBD2	CASSPGTSLRSEQYF	TGTGCCAGCAGTCCCGGGACTAGCCTTCGGAGCGAGCAGTACTTC
TRBV11-1	many	TRBJ2-3	TRBD2	CASSFMPTGTSATDTQYF	TGTGCCAGCAGCTTTATGCCTACCGGGACTAGCGCAACAGATACGCAGTATTTT
TRBV19	-	TRBJ1-1	TRBD1	CASSLWTGVTEAFF	TGTGCCAGTAGTCTTTGGACAGGGGTCACTGAAGCTTTCTTT
TRBV10-2	many	TRBJ2-3	-	CASREGTADTQYF	TGCGCCAGCAGAGAAGGGACTGCAGATACGCAGTATTTT
TRBV7-9	many	TRBJ2-5	-	CASSQTGPSETQYF	TGTGCCAGCAGTCAGACCGGGCCCTCGGAGACCCAGTACTTC
TRBV19	-	TRBJ1-1	-	CASSSTGPLRAFF	TGTGCCAGTAGTTCGACAGGCCCCCTGAGGGCTTTCTTT
TRBV19	many	TRBJ1-1	-	CASSTPLPAFF	TGTGCCAGTAGTACTCCCCTGCCAGCTTTCTTT
TRBV9	-	TRBJ2-7	-	CASSAAPGLDYEQYF	TGTGCCAGCAGCGCTGCCCCGGGGCTCGATTACGAGCAGTACTTC
TRBV19	-	TRBJ1-5	-	CASADGGWGSNQPQHF	TGTGCCAGTGCCGACGGGGGCTGGGGGAGCAATCAGCCCCAGCATTTT
TRBV12-3/TRBV12-4	many	TRBJ2-5	-	CASSPYEGEGGETQYF	TGTGCCAGCAGTCCCTATGAGGGAGAAGGGGGAGAGACCCAGTACTTC
TRBV11-3	-	TRBJ2-2	TRBD2	CASSLVFSGSSGELFF	TGTGCCAGCAGCTTAGTCTTTAGCGGGAGTAGCGGGGAGCTGTTTTTT
TRBV19	-	TRBJ2-5	-	CATSSGGFTQYF	TGTGCCACTTCGTCTGGGGGTTTTACCCAGTACTTC
TRBV15	many	TRBJ2-1	-	CATSRGPGVKYNEQFF	TGTGCCACCAGCAGAGGACCGGGTGTAAAGTACAATGAGCAGTTCTTC
TRBV28	many	TRBJ1-1	-	CASSLGDVSTEAFF	TGTGCCAGCAGTTTAGGGGACGTCTCCACTGAAGCTTTCTTT
TRBV7-6	many	TRBJ2-2	TRBD1	CASSLPGGNTGELFF	TGTGCCAGCAGCTTACCAGGGGGCAACACCGGGGAGCTGTTTTTT
TRBV6-5	-	TRBJ2-1	-	CASSLGGYHEQFF	TGTGCCAGCAGTTTAGGTGGGTACCATGAGCAGTTCTTC
TRBV28	many	TRBJ2-2	TRBD1	CASSSRQGGGELFF	TGTGCCAGCAGTTCGCGACAGGGTGGCGGGGAGCTGTTTTTT
TRBV11-2	-	TRBJ2-3	TRBD2	CASSSPWGLAGPPTDTQYF	TGTGCCAGCAGCTCCCCCTGGGGACTAGCGGGACCCCCCACAGATACGCAGTATTTT
TRBV28	-	TRBJ1-2	TRBD1	CASSLVPSRTGGVNYGYTF	TGTGCCAGCAGTTTAGTACCTTCTAGGACAGGGGGCGTGAACTATGGCTACACCTTC
TRBV7-6	many	TRBJ2-7	TRBD2	CASSPRLASYEQYF	TGTGCCAGCAGCCCGAGACTAGCTTCCTACGAGCAGTACTTC